This T cell receptor beta chain was documented in a study of blood T cell repertoires in COVID-19. Study-level background: Researchers got acute and convalescent COVID-19 samples from the United States, Italy and Spain. Sources were T cells, B-cell-depleted T cells, or PBMCs; the material itself was cDNA or gDNA.

As processed by the authors: By means of reference gene primer amplification, nucleated cell counts were estimated. TCRdb keeps only in-frame clones here, not all; method: immunoSEQ multiplex PCR. V and J calls and clone size are as listed in that table; D and trimming were resolved from the DNA. The table lists 100,000 or so clones, more than 85% of them singletons. Sequenced: peripheral blood. This clonotype was obtained from a man aged 60-69 years with acute or convalescent COVID-19.

CDR3 DNA sequence: TGTGCCAGCAGCCAAGTCACAGGGGGCTATGGCTACACCTTC. Its protein is CASSQVTGGYGYTF. The chain has TRBV3-1 (or the pseudogene TRBV3-2) and TRBJ1-2; 8 nucleotides agree with TRBD1. The CDR3 loop spans 14 amino acids. CDR1 and CDR2 from the germline V gene are LGHDT and YNNKEL (reference sequence). Trimming removed 1 base from V and 4 bases from J; junction bases left unmatched: 2.